This T cell receptor (beta chain) was sequenced in a study of control samples from healthy donors and cancer patients. TCRdb's copy holds only in-frame clones and misses some; the assay was immunoSEQ multiplex PCR. The data hold 120,000 or so clones, with around 86% observed a single time. J gave up 6 bases and V 7 bases, and 3 bases lay outside the gene matches. The CDR3 has 13 residues. The source of this sequence is a man aged 35 to 55 in good health. This chain connects TRBV12-3 or TRBV12-4 to TRBJ2-3; 11 bases align to TRBD2. Source material: blood. CDR3 bases: TGTGCCAGCACGGGACTAGCGGCGGATACGCAGTATTTT. Translated, it gives CASTGLAADTQYF.